Listed below are T cell receptor beta chains from one sample, sequenced in a study of OX40 agonist ivuxolimab in advanced cancers. Profiling relied on immunoSEQ multiplex PCR, and the TCRdb table lists in-frame clones only, not all of them. The table lists tens of thousands of clones, 85% to 95% of them singletons. This specimen was CD4+ or CD8+ T cells sorted from blood, taken in a trial of the OX40 agonist ivuxolimab. The receptors come from an adult with an advanced solid tumor such as melanoma, head and neck, liver or kidney cancer. Both conserved end residues are part of each CDR3. Fields, in order: V gene, CDR3 protein.

TRBV5-8 CASSLVGSAGEQYF
TRBV11-2 CASSLGQTYEQYF
TRBV18 CASSPRQTSDNEQFF
TRBV2 CASSVDGRGDGNTEAFF
TRBV29-1 CSVGQGTSWGTEAFF
TRBV9 CASSPGQGNTGELFF
TRBV6-1 CASSEAFLRERYEQYF
TRBV18 CASSRRLAGFTGELFF
TRBV4-2 CASSPTPGLAGTGELFF
TRBV5-1 CASSLGGGALTYEQYF
TRBV19 CASSISAGWYQPQHF
TRBV11-2 CASSRGRDQETQYF
TRBV19 CASSEGTNSGNSPLHF
TRBV19 CASKKTGGTDLYGYTF
TRBV7-9 CASSYAGGNTEAFF
TRBV2 CASMEQGGEQYF
TRBV10-3 CATSRTQTYEQYF
TRBV18 CASSPRTADEKLFF
TRBV11-2 CASSISRVPGELFF
TRBV4-3 CASSQVINPQGADTEAFF
TRBV5-4 CASSNPGRPGEQYF
TRBV4-1 CASRQTGAIRYGYTF
TRBV18 CASSPLDRLRTDTQYF
TRBV6-1 CASSEPGRVEAGVFF
TRBV7-9 CASSLRTSGRYIQETQYF
TRBV12-5 CASGQGQGRTYEQYF
TRBV7-2 CASSLGGSNTEAFF
TRBV7-9 CASSFGQGSNSEQFF
TRBV2 CASNPTPGDQPQHF
TRBV19 CASSMRGGDYNEQFF
TRBV9 CASSEDPVETQYF
TRBV19 CASSKPGTPRDEQFF
TRBV5-1 CASSSDGGLAGVKDTQYF
TRBV7-8 CASSLGGGNTIYF
TRBV7-9 CASSLAAFPGGNTIYF
TRBV30 CAWSEGQGYGNTIYF
TRBV7-2 CASSLYGELSEAFF
TRBV7-6 CASSLAGTGEYEQFF
TRBV6-6 CASSYEGGNNQPQHF
TRBV18 CASPPPGYNEQFF
TRBV5-5 CASSLESQANTGELFF
TRBV7-6 CASSLVAGLYNEQFF
TRBV11-3 CASRGGAGGPEETQYF
TRBV10-3 CAISQTGFGTDTQYF
TRBV28 CASSPGLPPEQFF
TRBV27 CASSPNFMNTEAFF
TRBV11-1 CASSLKGKGDTQYF
TRBV6-1 CASSVTTYEQYF
TRBV28 CASSFSRGSPKNIQYF
TRBV7-9 CASSLAGTGIDEQFF
TRBV9 CASSAPSIAGGSYNEQFF
TRBV28 CASRLGQLQPQHF
TRBV7-2 CASSLGAYGYTF